This T cell receptor beta chain was identified in a study of CD8 T cells in ankylosing spondylitis. Study findings and constraints: Significant enrichment of disease-linked clones was reportedly seen in matched ankylosing spondylitis synovial fluid. What seemed typical of ankylosing spondylitis blood was a TCR beta motif built from roughly 8 highly homologous variants.

From the 5' RACE reads, TCRdb called clonotypes with MiXCR, one entry per CDR3 protein. Of approximately 300,000 distinct CDR3 sequences listed, around 19% are singletons. Comment on this clonotype: The antigen remains undetermined.

Material: blood, either unsorted or a sorted T cell fraction (not recorded which). This receptor was taken from a male donor with ankylosing spondylitis or in good health (not recorded which).

The CDR3 nucleotides read TGTGCCAGTAGTATACGGGGTCGGTTTACCGGGGAGCTGTTTTTT. Its protein product is CASSIRGRFTGELFF. The chain recombines TRBV19 with TRBJ2-2, with a weak D call TRBD2 (5 bases). CDR3 size: 15 residues. V shed 2 bases and J shed 5 bases, with 12 bases lying between them. The V gene's germline CDR1 is LNHDA and CDR2 SQIVND (reference sequence).